A single sample gave rise to the 20 T cell receptor beta chains below, sequenced in a study of blood T cell repertoires in COVID-19. Here immunoSEQ multiplex PCR was the method, and the copy in TCRdb shows in-frame clones only, minus some. The repertoire holds roughly 81,000 clones, with roughly four fifths as singletons. The specimen sequenced was peripheral blood. The receptor source for this set is a man aged 55-75 years with acute or convalescent COVID-19.

The chain is built from TRBV29-1 and TRBJ1-2; 9 bases are a match to TRBD1. This CDR3 has 13 amino acids. CDR1 and CDR2 (germline): SQVTM, ANQGSEA. V trimming: 4 bases; J trimming: 8 bases; junction bases outside the gene matches: 8. The CDR3 region is CSVGVQGAKGYTF. CDR3 nucleotide sequence: TGCAGCGTTGGAGTACAGGGGGCAAAGGGCTACACCTTC.

This chain connects TRBV15 to TRBJ1-4; tentatively, D is TRBD1 (5 bases). This CDR3 has 18 residues. CDR1 is LNHNV, CDR2 YYDKDF, per germline (reference sequence). The V end lost 0 bases, the J end lost 0 bases, and 14 bases lay between the germline ends. The CDR3 DNA sequence: TGTGCCACCAGCAGAGAATTCCGACAGACAACAACTAATGAAAAACTGTTTTTT. Translating it yields CATSREFRQTTTNEKLFF.

V usage is TRBV7-9 and J usage is TRBJ1-2, with D tentatively TRBD1 (6 bases). V dropped 10 bases and J dropped 4 bases, with 16 bases sitting between them. The CDR3 is made up of 13 amino acids. The germline gives CDR1 SEHNR, CDR2 FQNEAQ (reference sequence). CDR3 residues: CATQAGGVYGYTF. CDR3 nucleotides: TGTGCCACACAAGCGGGGGGCGTCTATGGCTACACCTTC.

The rearrangement links TRBV28 to TRBJ1-2, with no clear D. Germline CDR1 is MDHEN and CDR2 is SYDVKM. The CDR3 sequence is 14 residues long. Trimming took off 6 bases at V and 6 bases at J, with 17 bases between the two ends. The CDR3 coding sequence is TGTGCCAGCAGCTCTAGGAAAGTAGGTAATGGCTACACCTTC. Protein: CASSSRKVGNGYTF.

The chain employs TRBV10-3 and TRBJ1-4; TRBD1 matches at 9 bases. Germline CDR1 ENHRY, CDR2 SYGVKD. Trimming at V came to 4 bases and at J to 8 bases, leaving 11 bases not matched to a gene. There are 16 residues in the CDR3. The CDR3 region has the DNA TGTGCCATCAGTGGCAACTGGGGACAGGGACTCGAAAAACTGTTTTTT. Translation: CAISGNWGQGLEKLFF.

This clone appeared a single time. This chain links TRBV7-2 with TRBJ2-7; 7 nucleotides line up with TRBD1. CDR1 is SGHTA and CDR2 is FQGNSA in the germline V gene. This CDR3 contains 15 residues. The J segment lost 5 bases and the V segment lost 5 bases, leaving 12 bases of the junction unmatched. CDR3 sequence reads: CASSVRTGQSNEQYF. The CDR3 coding sequence is TGTGCCAGCAGCGTCCGGACAGGTCAATCTAACGAGCAGTACTTC.

The chain uses TRBV7-3 and TRBJ2-3; 15 bases match TRBD2. From germline, CDR1 is SGHTA and CDR2 FQGTGA. Trimming removed 5 bases from V and 7 bases from J; junction bases left unmatched: 7. CDR3 length: 16 residues. The CDR3 sequence is CASSPMGLAGGYTQYF. Here the CDR3 DNA reads TGTGCCAGCAGCCCCATGGGACTAGCGGGGGGATATACGCAGTATTTT.

The V call is TRBV7-2, the J call TRBJ2-4, with 12 bases lining up with TRBD1. The CDR3 is made up of 19 amino acids. Losses at the gene ends were 3 bases for V and 5 bases for J; bases not matched to a gene: 14. Germline lookup yields CDR1 SGHTA and CDR2 FQGNSA. The CDR3 DNA follows: TGTGCCAGCAGCTTGGGAGAGGGGCCGGGACAGGGGGCCCAAAACATTCAGTACTTC. Translating it yields CASSLGEGPGQGAQNIQYF.

The J gene is TRBJ2-2, the V gene TRBV5-1, with 11 bases fitting TRBD1. Germline CDR1 SGHRS, CDR2 YFSETQ. CDR3 length: 16 amino acids. The ends lost 1 base at V and 4 bases at J; junction bases unmatched: 3. CDR3 amino acids: CASSLRGTGGTGELFF. DNA of the CDR3: TGCGCCAGCAGCTTGAGAGGGACAGGGGGCACCGGGGAGCTGTTTTTT.

The CDR3, as DNA: TGTGCCAGCGGAAAGACAGGGGGCTTGTCCGGGGAGCTGTTTTTT. It specifies CASGKTGGLSGELFF. The genes are TRBV28 and TRBJ2-2; 10 bases agree with TRBD1. In germline, CDR1 is MDHEN, CDR2 SYDVKM. This CDR3 comprises 15 residues. V shed 8 bases, J shed 6 bases, and the junction held 9 bases outside the gene matches.

The V and J genes are TRBV7-6 and TRBJ2-1; 15 bases line up with TRBD2. This CDR3 has 16 residues. V trimming: 4 bases; J trimming: 4 bases; junction bases outside the gene matches: 2. Looked up from germline, CDR1 is SGHVS and CDR2 is FNYEAQ. The CDR3 DNA reads as TGTGCCAGCAGCTCGGGACTAGCGGGGGGATACAATGAGCAGTTCTTC. It codes for CASSSGLAGGYNEQFF.

The chain links TRBV28 to TRBJ1-2, with D maybe TRBD1 (6 bases). CDR3 length equals 12 residues. Trimming left V 7 bases short and J 7 bases short, with 13 bases between. Germline CDR1 reads MDHEN; CDR2 reads SYDVKM. CDR3 coding DNA: TGTGCCAGCAATCGGGGGGCGCGTGGCTACACCTTC. Its translation: CASNRGARGYTF.

The genes are TRBV23-1 and TRBJ2-7, with D maybe TRBD1 (6 bases). TRBV23-1 is marked as an open reading frame, function uncertain. This CDR3 is 14 amino acids long. Trimming pared 7 bases from V and 5 bases from J, leaving 18 bases between. This CDR3 is CASIPQGWEHEQYF. DNA for the CDR3: TGCGCCAGCATTCCCCAGGGGTGGGAGCACGAGCAGTACTTC.

This clone appeared once. The V call is TRBV7-8, the J call TRBJ1-2; no firm D call. Trimming pared 5 bases from V and 5 bases from J, leaving 18 bases between. CDR1 SGHVS and CDR2 FQNEAQ come from the germline V gene. The CDR3 covers 15 residues. The CDR3 here is CASSLSIQVDYGYTF. The CDR3 DNA is TGTGCCAGCAGCCTTTCCATCCAAGTAGATTATGGCTACACCTTC.

This chain uses TRBV4-3 with TRBJ2-6; D gene unclear. Germline CDR1 and CDR2: LGHNA and YSLEER. The CDR3 loop spans 15 amino acids. Trimming removed 1 base from V and 2 bases from J, with 6 bases in between. CDR3 loop: CASSQASAGANVLTF. CDR3 coding DNA: TGCGCCAGCAGCCAAGCTTCGGCTGGGGCCAACGTCCTGACTTTC.

This chain links TRBV6-6 with TRBJ1-2, with D uncertain. V gave up 7 bases and J gave up 4 bases, with 10 bases separating them. Germline V gene lookup returns CDR1 MNHNY and CDR2 SVGAGI (reference sequence). This CDR3 contains 12 residues. The CDR3, as DNA: TGTGCCAGCATCACGGGTACCTATGGCTACACCTTC. Translated: CASITGTYGYTF.

The chain combines TRBV6-5 with TRBJ2-1, with D possibly matching TRBD2 (6 bases). This CDR3 is built from 14 residues. V lost 8 bases and J 3 bases, leaving 14 bases between the germline ends. Germline V lookup: CDR1 MNHEY, CDR2 SVGAGI. This CDR3 is CASGRRESYNEQFF. CDR3 coding DNA: TGTGCCAGCGGGAGACGGGAGAGCTACAATGAGCAGTTCTTC.

A single count supports this clone. The chain is built from TRBV5-1 and TRBJ2-1; TRBD2 aligns across 9 bases. From germline, CDR1 is SGHRS and CDR2 YFSETQ. This CDR3 has 14 residues. V shed 2 bases, J shed 9 bases, and the junction held 6 bases outside the gene matches. CDR3 protein: CASSLVSGGGEQFF. DNA of the CDR3: TGCGCCAGCAGCTTAGTTAGCGGGGGAGGTGAGCAGTTCTTC.

This clone has just one count. The chain has TRBV30 and TRBJ2-7; 10 bases align to TRBD1. The CDR3 length is 14 residues. With V trimmed by 2 bases and J by 8 bases, 9 bases remained unmatched. Germline values: CDR1 GTSNPN, CDR2 SVGIG (reference sequence). CDR3 in DNA: TGTGCCTGGAGTACCGACAGGGGGCACGGCAAGCAGTACTTC. As protein: CAWSTDRGHGKQYF.

The chain couples TRBV5-1 to TRBJ2-2; a possible D gene is TRBD1 (5 bases). Germline CDR1 reads SGHRS; CDR2 reads YFSETQ. The length of the CDR3 is 16 residues. Trimming pared 2 bases from V and 2 bases from J, leaving 13 bases between. The CDR3 DNA follows: TGCGCCAGCAGCTTCGGAAGGGGCGCAAACACCGGGGAGCTGTTTTTT. Amino acid sequence: CASSFGRGANTGELFF.